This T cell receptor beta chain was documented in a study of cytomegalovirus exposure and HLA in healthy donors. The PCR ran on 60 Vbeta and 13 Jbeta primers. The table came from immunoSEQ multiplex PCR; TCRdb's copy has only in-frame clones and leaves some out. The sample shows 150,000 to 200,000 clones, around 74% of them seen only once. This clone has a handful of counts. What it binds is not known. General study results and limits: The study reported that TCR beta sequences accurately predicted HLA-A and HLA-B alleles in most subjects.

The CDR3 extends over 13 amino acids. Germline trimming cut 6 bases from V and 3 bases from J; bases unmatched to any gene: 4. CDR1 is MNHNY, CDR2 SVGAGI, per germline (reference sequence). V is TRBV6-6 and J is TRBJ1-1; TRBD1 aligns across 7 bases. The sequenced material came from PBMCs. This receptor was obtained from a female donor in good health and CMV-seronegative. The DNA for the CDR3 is TGTGCCAGCAGCCTACAGGGGTACACTGAAGCTTTCTTT. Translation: CASSLQGYTEAFF.